The 6 T cell receptor beta chains listed next were all sequenced from one sample in a study of T cell repertoires in cytomegalovirus infection. MiXCR, applied by TCRdb to the reads, yields one record per CDR3 protein. The sample contains about 530,000 distinct CDR3 sequences, 26% of which appear only once. The sequencing sample was made of PBMCs. The receptors originated from a human donor in good health (CMV status not recorded). Some clones in this sample may be carry-over from other donors' samples.

This clonotype was recorded once. The rearrangement joins TRBV6-5 to TRBJ2-5; D tentatively fits TRBD1 or TRBD2 (5 bases each). The CDR3 runs to 11 residues. Germline V CDR1 and CDR2: MNHEY, SVGAGI. V was trimmed by 6 bases and J by 7 bases, leaving 9 bases between them. The CDR3 sequence: CASRGDGTQYF. CDR3 bases: TGTGCCAGCAGAGGGGACGGGACCCAGTACTTC.

This sequence joins TRBV5-4 and TRBJ2-5; D is uncertain. CDR3 length equals 14 residues. The V end was cut by 1 base, the J end by 2 bases, with 9 bases between. The germline gives CDR1 SGHNT, CDR2 YYREEE (reference sequence). The CDR3 DNA is TGTGCCAGCAGCTTGAACGGCGGTCAAGAGACCCAGTACTTC. Its translation is CASSLNGGQETQYF. The complete variable domain, with remaining parts taken from reference TRBV5-4 and TRBJ2-5, reads ETGVTQSPTHLIKTRGQQVTLRCSSQSGHNTVSWYQQALGQGPQFIFQYYREEENGRGNFPPRFSGLQFPNYSSELNVNALELDDSALYLCASSLNGGQETQYFGPGTRLLVL.

This rearrangement joins TRBV5-1 to TRBJ1-2; D not certain. Trimming removed 0 bases at V and 7 bases at J, with 10 bases between. The CDR3 contains 13 residues. In germline, CDR1 is SGHRS, CDR2 YFSETQ. DNA of the CDR3: TGCGCCAGCAGCTTGGCCTCTCTAAGTGGCTACACCTTC. Amino acids: CASSLASLSGYTF.

V usage is TRBV28 and J usage is TRBJ2-5, with D unresolved. Per germline, CDR1 MDHEN and CDR2 SYDVKM. V gave up 3 bases and J gave up 1 base, with 21 bases separating them. The CDR3 covers 18 residues. Here the CDR3 reads CASSFFGIRETFQETQYF. CDR3 DNA: TGTGCCAGCAGTTTCTTCGGTATAAGGGAAACCTTCCAAGAGACCCAGTACTTC. Using reference TRBV28 and TRBJ2-5 for the parts outside the CDR3, the full variable domain is DVKVTQSSRYLVKRTGEKVFLECVQDMDHENMFWYRQDPGLGLRLIYFSYDVKMKEKGDIPEGYSVSREKKERFSLILESASTNQTSMYLCASSFFGIRETFQETQYFGPGTRLLVL.

The chain is built from TRBV6-1 and TRBJ1-1; D is ambiguous. CDR1 is MNHNS and CDR2 is SASEGT in the germline V gene. This CDR3 is 15 amino acids long. Trimming took 7 bases from V and 2 from J, leaving 17 bases between them. The chain's CDR3 is CASTQKSAGNTEAFF. The CDR3, as DNA: TGTGCCAGCACCCAAAAATCGGCCGGTAACACTGAAGCTTTCTTT.

About this clonotype: The junction departs from the called germline gene at one end, perhaps through a read error. The DNA for the CDR3 is TGCAGTGCCAGAGGACGTCACTCCCTATATGAAGCTTTCTTT. Its protein product is CSARGRHSLYEAFF. J is TRBJ1-1 and V is TRBV20-1; no clear D. The CDR3 totals 14 residues. Germline values: CDR1 DFQATT, CDR2 SNEGSKA (reference sequence).